This paragraph covers one TCR beta chain sequence. What it binds is not known. The data are from a study of T cell responses to AZD1222 COVID-19 vaccine. Whole-study results and caveats: When two AZD1222 doses had been given, Spike-specific TCR breadth and depth rose. Across the whole spike, CD4 TCRs peaked at regions 160-218 and 743-854.

Trimming removed 5 bases from V and 8 bases from J, with 12 bases in between. Per the germline V gene, CDR1 is MNHEY and CDR2 is SVGAGI. The CDR3 sequence is 12 residues long. Produced via immunoSEQ multiplex PCR; TCRdb's table is partial and in-frame only. The data show about 120,000 clones, with 75% to 90% seen just once and about 3.1% held by the top ten. The chain uses TRBV6-5 and TRBJ1-2; tentative D call: TRBD1 (5 bases). The input for sequencing was peripheral blood, taken on day 0 of AZD1222 vaccination. The clonotype was recovered from an adult in good health. The DNA of the CDR3 is TGTGCCAGCAGTCCGGATGCAGGGGGCTACACCTTC. Its translation: CASSPDAGGYTF.